These 17 T cell receptor beta chains were sequenced from one sample in a study of blood T cell repertoires in COVID-19. The protocol was immunoSEQ multiplex PCR, while the TCRdb copy is restricted to in-frame clones and leaves out a portion. Of 300,000 to 350,000 clones listed, just under 90% are singletons. The sequenced sample consisted of PBMCs or T cells enriched from blood (not recorded which). The source is a woman in her thirties who had recovered from COVID-19.

The J gene is TRBJ2-1, the V gene TRBV6-5; 10 bases are shared with TRBD2. The CDR3 totals 15 residues. V dropped 0 bases and J dropped 8; count of bases not matched to a gene: 4. Germline CDR1 reads MNHEY; CDR2 reads SVGAGI. The CDR3 loop is CASSYSASGRHEQFF. CDR3 in DNA: TGTGCCAGCAGTTACTCGGCTAGCGGGAGACATGAGCAGTTCTTC.

The chain uses TRBV27 and TRBJ2-2; 8 positions match TRBD1. Germline trimming cut 5 bases from V and 4 bases from J; bases unmatched to any gene: 15. Germline assignment: CDR1 MNHEY and CDR2 SMNVEV (reference sequence). The CDR3 totals 18 residues. The CDR3 coding sequence is TGTGCCAGCAGTATTCCAGGGGGCGATTATCTCCCCACCGGGGAGCTGTTTTTT. Its protein product is CASSIPGGDYLPTGELFF.

V usage is TRBV19 and J usage is TRBJ2-5, with 7 bases that match TRBD1. After removal of 2 bases from V and 3 bases from J, the junction contained 9 bases not matched to a gene. The V gene's germline CDR1 is LNHDA and CDR2 SQIVND (reference sequence). The CDR3 contains 16 residues. CDR3 sequence reads: CASSIIYRGQEETQYF. The CDR3 DNA follows: TGTGCCAGTAGTATAATCTACAGGGGTCAGGAAGAGACCCAGTACTTC.

CDR3 nucleotides: TGTGCCAGCAGCTTCCCGTCGTCACGGGAGACCGGGACTAATGAAAAACTGTTTTTT. The encoded protein is CASSFPSSRETGTNEKLFF. The V gene is TRBV7-9, the J gene TRBJ1-4, with D hard to call. Germline V gene sequence: CDR1 SEHNR, CDR2 FQNEAQ (reference sequence). This CDR3 has 19 residues. V dropped 3 bases and J dropped 2 bases, with 22 bases sitting between them.

The V call is TRBV12-3 or TRBV12-4, the J call TRBJ1-2; D ambiguous. Deletions cut 6 bases from V and 8 bases from J, with 13 bases between. This CDR3 is built from 12 residues. CDR3 protein: CASSLPPVGYTF. Written as DNA, the CDR3 is TGTGCCAGCAGCCTCCCCCCAGTCGGCTACACCTTC.

CDR3 in DNA: TGTGCCACCACGGGACAGGGGTACTATGGCTACACCTTC. Protein: CATTGQGYYGYTF. This rearrangement joins TRBV24-1 to TRBJ1-2; 10 nucleotides line up with TRBD1. Germline V CDR1 and CDR2: KGHDR, SFDVKD. Trimming cost V 8 bases and J 3 bases; bases outside gene matches: 2. This CDR3 is built from 13 residues.

The genes are TRBV18 and TRBJ2-7; 10 bases are a match to TRBD1. This CDR3 region has 16 residues. J gave up 1 base and V 4 bases, and 7 bases lay outside the gene matches. The V gene's germline CDR1 is KGHSH and CDR2 LQKENI. This CDR3 reads CASSLVRQGASYEQYF. DNA of the CDR3: TGTGCCAGCTCACTCGTTAGACAGGGGGCGTCCTACGAGCAGTACTTC.

With regard to this clone: A read error may produce the germline difference seen at one junction end. The chain joins TRBV7-9 to TRBJ1-1; maybe TRBD1 (5 bases). The CDR3 is made up of 11 amino acids. Germline values: CDR1 SEHNR, CDR2 FQNEAQ (reference sequence). CDR3 sequence reads: CASSSTGHLNF. The CDR3 region has the DNA TGTGCCAGCAGCTCCACAGGACACCTCAACTTT. The full variable domain, rest sourced from reference TRBV7-9 and TRBJ1-1, is DTGVSQNPRHKITKRGQNVTFRCDPISEHNRLYWYRQTLGQGPEFLTYFQNEAQLEKSRLLSDRFSAERPKGSFSTLEIQRTEQGDSAMYLCASSSTGHLNFGQGTRLTVV.

The chain combines TRBV14 with TRBJ2-1, with 7 bases that match TRBD1. V lost 3 bases and J lost 4; bases outside the gene matches: 9. The germline CDR1 and CDR2 sequences are SGHDN and FVKESK. CDR3 length: 16 residues. The CDR3: CASSQGQPVLYNEQFF. The CDR3 DNA is TGTGCCAGCAGCCAGGGACAGCCAGTACTATACAATGAGCAGTTCTTC.

This chain links TRBV19 with TRBJ2-6, with no clear D. V shed 8 bases and J shed 2 bases, with 7 bases lying between them. Looked up from germline, CDR1 is LNHDA and CDR2 is SQIVND (reference sequence). This CDR3 spans 13 amino acids. The CDR3 DNA follows: TGTGCCAGTGTCCCAGCTGGGGCCAACGTCCTGACTTTC. Translated: CASVPAGANVLTF.

The gene calls are TRBV5-6 and TRBJ2-3; 7 bases are shared with TRBD1. Germline trimming cut 4 bases from V and 2 bases from J; bases unmatched to any gene: 10. The CDR3 contains 16 residues. Germline loops: CDR1 SGHDT, CDR2 YYEEEE. CDR3 DNA sequence: TGTGCCAGCAGCGGTAGGGTGGGACAGCTCACAGATACGCAGTATTTT. Its protein product is CASSGRVGQLTDTQYF.

The chain employs TRBV28 and TRBJ2-3; 7 nucleotides agree with TRBD1. This CDR3 is 18 amino acids long. CDR1 MDHEN and CDR2 SYDVKM come from the germline V gene. The junction had 21 bases not matched to a gene; V was cut back by 10 bases and J by 2 bases. The DNA of the CDR3 is TGTGCCACCGACAGGGTAGGCCCTAGGTACCGAAACACAGATACGCAGTATTTT. Translating it yields CATDRVGPRYRNTDTQYF. Drawing the rest from reference TRBV28 and TRBJ2-3, the complete variable domain is DVKVTQSSRYLVKRTGEKVFLECVQDMDHENMFWYRQDPGLGLRLIYFSYDVKMKEKGDIPEGYSVSREKKERFSLILESASTNQTSMYLCATDRVGPRYRNTDTQYFGPGTRLTVL.

The genes are TRBV28 and TRBJ1-5; the D gene is possibly TRBD1 (5 bases). Trimming took 1 base from V and 6 from J, leaving 10 bases between them. This CDR3 spans 14 amino acids. Germline CDR1 and CDR2: MDHEN and SYDVKM. CDR3 in DNA: TGTGCCAGCAGTTTATTTCAGGGCGGTCAGCCCCAGCATTTT. Amino acid sequence: CASSLFQGGQPQHF.

This clone turned up a few times. V and J are TRBV10-3 and TRBJ2-2; weak D call: TRBD1 (6 bases). CDR3 length equals 19 residues. The germline V gene encodes CDR1 ENHRY and CDR2 SYGVKD. Trimming pared 4 bases from V and 2 bases from J, leaving 23 bases between. CDR3 in amino acids: CAISGPGNFWGHNTGELFF. CDR3 bases: TGTGCCATCAGTGGACCCGGGAACTTCTGGGGACACAACACCGGGGAGCTGTTTTTT.

The chain links TRBV11-2 to TRBJ2-1; 8 bases match TRBD2. The CDR3 sequence is 15 residues long. Losses at the gene ends were 2 bases for V and 0 bases for J; bases not matched to a gene: 0. Germline V lookup: CDR1 SGHAT, CDR2 FQNNGV. The CDR3 nucleotides read TGTGCCAGCAGCTTAAGCGGGAGCTCCTACAATGAGCAGTTCTTC. It codes for CASSLSGSSYNEQFF.

The chain couples TRBV7-2 to TRBJ2-7, with 8 positions matching TRBD2. Germline CDR1 is SGHTA and CDR2 is FQGNSA. V shed 1 base and J 2 bases; nucleotides not matched to a gene: 10. This CDR3 is built from 17 residues. The CDR3 here is CASSLVGGGLVPYEQYF. In nucleotides, the CDR3 is TGTGCCAGCAGCTTAGTTGGGGGGGGACTAGTGCCCTACGAGCAGTACTTC.

The chain employs TRBV24-1 and TRBJ2-2; possible D gene TRBD1, 5 bases. The V gene's germline CDR1 is KGHDR and CDR2 SFDVKD. The CDR3 contains 14 residues. V dropped 3 bases and J dropped 5 bases, with 9 bases sitting between them. The CDR3 DNA reads as TGTGCCACCAGTGATCAGACAGAGACCGGGGAGCTGTTTTTT. It specifies CATSDQTETGELFF.